The rows below give T cell receptor beta chains drawn from one sample of a study of radiation and T cells in renal cell carcinoma. Sequencing was performed with immunoSEQ multiplex PCR; in TCRdb, only in-frame clones are kept and a portion is missing. The sample has around 60,000 clones; around 81% are singletons. This material consisted of blood, taken from a patient whose treatment included radiotherapy and nephrectomy. Source of these receptors: a man aged 55 to 70 with renal cell carcinoma. CDR3s include the opening cysteine and the closing phenylalanine or tryptophan. Fields, in order: V gene, D gene, J gene, clone size, CDR3 DNA, CDR3 protein. The D gene is left open where the match is weak. Some rows have no size entry. The others give once, few or many, or a class for an expanded clone.

>TRBV5-6|.|TRBJ2-2|.
TGTGCCAGCAGCCTACTCACAGGAGGGATGTCCGGGGAGCTGTTTTTT
CASSLLTGGMSGELFF
>TRBV19|.|TRBJ2-2|.
TGTGCCAGTAGTATCAGCCTCGACACCGGGGAGCTGTTTTTT
CASSISLDTGELFF
>TRBV30|.|TRBJ1-1|.
TGTGCCTGGAATAGGGTCAGGAACACTGAAGCTTTCTTT
CAWNRVRNTEAFF
>TRBV15|TRBD1|TRBJ1-1|.
TGTGCCACCAGCAGAGATTATGGGGACAGGGGCGAGGTCCTGGCTTTCTTT
CATSRDYGDRGEVLAFF
>TRBV9|.|TRBJ2-2|.
TGTGCCAGCAGCTCTTCGGGCCTACCCTCCGGGGAGCTGTTTTTT
CASSSSGLPSGELFF
>TRBV11-2|.|TRBJ1-5|.
TGTGCCAGCAGCCCCCAGAGAGATCAGCCCCAGCATTTT
CASSPQRDQPQHF
>TRBV6-6|TRBD2|TRBJ2-2|few
TGTGCCAGCAGCCCAACTAGCGGGAGTTACATCGGGGAGCTGTTTTTT
CASSPTSGSYIGELFF
>TRBV7-8|.|TRBJ2-3|.
TGTGCCAGCAGCCCAGGGGGGCGGACAGATACGCAGTATTTT
CASSPGGRTDTQYF
>TRBV4-3|TRBD1|TRBJ1-2|once
TGCGCCAGCAGCCAAGATGTGGGACAGGCGGCCTCCAACACCTTC
CASSQDVGQAASNTF
>TRBV4-3|.|TRBJ1-5|once
TGCGCCAGCAGCCAAGATCGACATAGGGGTCAGCCCCAGCATTTT
CASSQDRHRGQPQHF
>TRBV2|.|TRBJ2-7|.
TGTGCCAGCAGTGACAAAGGATGGTCCTACGAGCAGTACTTC
CASSDKGWSYEQYF
>TRBV6-1|.|TRBJ1-1|.
TGTGCCAGCAGTGAAGAGCTCAGGGTTAGGCCTGAAGCTTTCTTT
CASSEELRVRPEAFF
>TRBV11-2|TRBD2|TRBJ2-1|.
TGTGCCAGCACCGCGGTAGCGGGAGTAAATGGTGAGCAGTTCTTC
CASTAVAGVNGEQFF
>TRBV19|.|TRBJ2-2|.
TGTGCCAGTAGTATGGGCCCAGGTTGGGGAGCTGGGCCCCTGTTTTTT
CASSMGPGWGAGPLFF
>TRBV7-6|TRBD1|TRBJ1-1|.
TGTGCCAGCAGCGTTGGGACAGGGGAAGCTTTCTTT
CASSVGTGEAFF
>TRBV15|.|TRBJ1-4|few
TGTGCCACCAAGGGACCGACATTACGAAAACTGTTTTTT
CATKGPTLRKLFF
>TRBV9|TRBD2|TRBJ2-2|.
TGTGCCAGCAGCCCCCGGCTAGCGGTGAACACCGGGGAGCTGTTTTTT
CASSPRLAVNTGELFF
>TRBV6-6|.|TRBJ1-2|.
TGTGCCAGCAGTGCTAACAGTGTTTCTGTCGTTGGCTACACCTTC
CASSANSVSVVGYTF
>TRBV10-1|TRBD2|TRBJ2-1|.
TGCGCCAGCAGTGAAGCTAGCGGGGGCTACAATGAGCAGTTCTTC
CASSEASGGYNEQFF
>TRBV7-9|.|TRBJ1-1|.
TGTGCCAGCAACGTCAGGGAGGCAACTGAAGCTTTCTTT
CASNVREATEAFF
>TRBV9|TRBD1|TRBJ1-4|.
TGTGCCAGCAGCCAGGGGGCAACTAATGAAAAACTGTTTTTT
CASSQGATNEKLFF
>TRBV5-5|.|TRBJ1-3|.
TGTGCCAGCAGCCAACTTGCCCTCTCTGGAAACACCATATATTTT
CASSQLALSGNTIYF
>TRBV7-2|.|TRBJ2-1|.
TGTGCCAGCACTTTCCTAGACCCTTCCTACAATGAGCAGTTCTTC
CASTFLDPSYNEQFF
>TRBV6-5|.|TRBJ1-2|.
TGTGCCAGCAGTTACGGGGCGGACTATGGCTACACCTTC
CASSYGADYGYTF
>TRBV6-5|.|TRBJ1-5|.
TGTGCCAGCAACCTCCTCAATCAGCCCCAGCATTTT
CASNLLNQPQHF
>TRBV2|.|TRBJ2-2|.
TGTGCCAGCAGTGAAAGGGGACGGATGAACACCGGGGAGCTGTTTTTT
CASSERGRMNTGELFF
>TRBV2|.|TRBJ2-2|once
TGTGCCAGCAGTGAAGGGCGGGGAAACACCGGGGAGCTGTTTTTT
CASSEGRGNTGELFF
>TRBV5-4|TRBD2|TRBJ2-5|few
TGTGCCAGCAGCTTCCTAGCGGGGGGGCCTCAAGAGACCCAGTACTTC
CASSFLAGGPQETQYF